These T cell receptor beta chains were read from a single sample in a study of blood T cells in healthy people across ages. Via MiXCR, TCRdb re-called the 5' RACE reads, giving one row per CDR3 protein. The sample consists of just over 800,000 distinct CDR3 sequences, roughly 60% of them appearing once. The sequencing sample was made of blood. The receptors shown here come from a man aged 25-40 years in good health. CDR3s include the opening cysteine and the closing phenylalanine or tryptophan. A D gene is named only where the DNA matches it firmly. Some rows mark clone size as missing; the rest say once, few, many or name a class of expanded clone.

d_call j_call v_call clone_size cdr3_nt cdr3_aa
. TRBJ1-1 TRBV5-5 . TGTGCCAGCAGCTTGTGGGTACAAGGGATCACCGAAGCTTTCTTT CASSLWVQGITEAFF
TRBD2 TRBJ2-3 TRBV29-1 few TGCAGCGGGGGACTAGCGGGGCGCCGAGGGGATACGCAGTATTTT CSGGLAGRRGDTQYF
. TRBJ2-3 TRBV12-3/TRBV12-4 . TGTGCCAGCAGTTCCCACGGGGTGGGAGCAGATACGCAGTATTTT CASSSHGVGADTQYF
TRBD2 TRBJ2-3 TRBV7-2 . TGTGCCAGCAGCTTAACGGGACTAGCGGGGGGCGCAGATACGCAGTATTTT CASSLTGLAGGADTQYF
. TRBJ1-4 TRBV18 . TGTGCCAGCTCACCACCCGCGAGGGCCAGGGAAAAACTGTTTTTT CASSPPARAREKLFF
TRBD1 TRBJ2-1 TRBV9 few TGTGCCAGCAGCGTAGGCCGGGACAGGGAGTACAATGAGCAGTTCTTC CASSVGRDREYNEQFF
. TRBJ2-7 TRBV7-2 . TGTGCCACAGGGCCGGGGACAACTCTCACCTACGAGCAGTACTTC CATGPGTTLTYEQYF
TRBD1 TRBJ2-7 TRBV29-1 . TGCAGCGTTGAAACATTTGGACAGGATTCTTTCGAGACCCGGTACTTC CSVETFGQDSFETRYF
. TRBJ1-6 TRBV5-1 . TGCGCCAGCAGCTTGTCGGTAGGGAAAGATTCACCCCTCCACTTT CASSLSVGKDSPLHF
. TRBJ1-4 TRBV7-2 . TGTGCCAGCAGCTTAGCGTGGGGGGCTAATGAAAAACTGTTTTTT CASSLAWGANEKLFF
TRBD2 TRBJ2-3 TRBV10-3 . TGTGCCATCAGTGAGTCCCGGACTAGACGTGATACGCAGTATTTT CAISESRTRRDTQYF
. TRBJ2-7 TRBV5-1 . TGCGCCAGCAGCTTGGACAACAGATTCTACGAGCAGTACTTC CASSLDNRFYEQYF
TRBD2 TRBJ2-3 TRBV25-1 . TGTGCCAGCAGTGCAGGACTAGCGGGGGGGTCAGATACGCAGTATTTT CASSAGLAGGSDTQYF
TRBD2 TRBJ2-3 TRBV5-1 . TGCGCCAGCAGCGTGGAGCGGGGATTCACAGATACGCAGTATTTT CASSVERGFTDTQYF
. TRBJ1-2 TRBV7-8 few TGTGCCAGCAGCTTAGATTTACAGGGTGGGGTTTATGGCTACACCTTC CASSLDLQGGVYGYTF
TRBD1 TRBJ1-5 TRBV6-5 few TGTGCCAGCAGCCGCGGGACAGGGGAAGGCAATCAGCCCCAGCATTTT CASSRGTGEGNQPQHF
TRBD2 TRBJ2-3 TRBV9 . TGTGCCAGCAGCGTAGCGGGTGGAGCGGGGGTCACAGATACGCAGTATTTT CASSVAGGAGVTDTQYF
. TRBJ2-7 TRBV7-2 . TGTGCCAGCAGCTTACGACAGGTCTACGAGCAGTACTTC CASSLRQVYEQYF
TRBD1 TRBJ1-6 TRBV7-9 . TGTGCCAGCAGACGGGACAGGGGATCGTATAATTCACCCCTCCACTTT CASRRDRGSYNSPLHF
TRBD1 TRBJ2-7 TRBV29-1 . TGCAGCGTCAAAGGGGGCCAGGGGACCTACGAGCAGTACTTC CSVKGGQGTYEQYF
. TRBJ2-3 TRBV2 . TGTGCCAGCTTCCGACCCTTTAGCCCGGCTTCTAGCACAGATACGCAGTATTTT CASFRPFSPASSTDTQYF
TRBD1 TRBJ1-5 TRBV28 once TGTGCCAGCAGTTGGACAGGGGAATATAGCAATCAGCCCCAGCATTTT CASSWTGEYSNQPQHF
. TRBJ2-6 TRBV12-3/TRBV12-4 . TGTGCCAGCAGTCGTGATGGGGCCAACGTCCTGACTTTC CASSRDGANVLTF
. TRBJ2-7 TRBV12-3/TRBV12-4 once TGTGCCAGCAGTTTAACCGGCGACCAGTACTTC CASSLTGDQYF
TRBD2 TRBJ2-5 TRBV4-2 . TGTGCCAGCAGCCACCCTGGGGCCAAGGGGACTAGCGGGGTAGAGGAGCAGTACTTC CASSHPGAKGTSGVEEQYF
. TRBJ2-2 TRBV6-6 . TGTGCCAGCAGTTCTACTAGCAGGAACTCCGGGGAGCTGTTTTTT CASSSTSRNSGELFF
. TRBJ2-6 TRBV10-3 . TGTGCCATCAGTGACCTAGCTCCCACTGGGGCCAACGTCCTGACTTTC CAISDLAPTGANVLTF
. TRBJ2-3 TRBV2 few TGTGCCAGCAGTGGGGCTAGCGTGGGGGAAGATACGCAGTATTTT CASSGASVGEDTQYF
. TRBJ2-5 TRBV30 . TGTGCCTGGAGTGTAATGGAGACCCAGTACTTC CAWSVMETQYF
TRBD2 TRBJ2-3 TRBV7-2 few TGTGCCAGCAGCCCGTGGACTAGCCGACGCCCAGATACGCAGTATTTT CASSPWTSRRPDTQYF
TRBD2 TRBJ2-5 TRBV7-2 . TGTGCCAGCAGCTTAAATAGCGGGGGCACAGAGACCCAGTACTTC CASSLNSGGTETQYF
. TRBJ2-1 TRBV28 . TGTGCCAGCAGCCCCTCCCCTCCCAATGAGCAGTTCTTC CASSPSPPNEQFF
. TRBJ2-5 TRBV10-3 many TGTGCCATCAGTGAGGCCGTGGATTGGGCCCAGTACTTC CAISEAVDWAQYF
TRBD2 TRBJ2-3 TRBV5-1 . TGCGCCAGCAGCGTTAGGACTAGCGGGGTCCCCGATACGCAGTATTTT CASSVRTSGVPDTQYF
. TRBJ2-5 TRBV20-1 . TGCAGTGCTAGAGATGTGGGGGCGTACCAAGAGACCCAGTACTTC CSARDVGAYQETQYF
. TRBJ2-7 TRBV2 . TGTGCCAGCAGTGAAGCGCTGAAAGGGTTCACCCCCTACGAGCAGTACTTC CASSEALKGFTPYEQYF
TRBD1 TRBJ2-3 TRBV7-2 . TGTGCCAGCAGCTTAGGGGACAGACTAAGCACAGATACGCAGTATTTT CASSLGDRLSTDTQYF
. TRBJ1-2 TRBV4-2 . TGTGCCAGCAGCCAAGAGGGGGCAGCTGCTAACTATGGCTACACCTTC CASSQEGAAANYGYTF
. TRBJ2-5 TRBV18 few TGTGCCAGCTCAACAATGGGAGAGACCCAGTACTTC CASSTMGETQYF
. TRBJ1-1 TRBV7-9 . TGTGCCAGCAGCTTAAAAACCCAGGGGATACCGGGCACTGAAGCTTTCTTT CASSLKTQGIPGTEAFF